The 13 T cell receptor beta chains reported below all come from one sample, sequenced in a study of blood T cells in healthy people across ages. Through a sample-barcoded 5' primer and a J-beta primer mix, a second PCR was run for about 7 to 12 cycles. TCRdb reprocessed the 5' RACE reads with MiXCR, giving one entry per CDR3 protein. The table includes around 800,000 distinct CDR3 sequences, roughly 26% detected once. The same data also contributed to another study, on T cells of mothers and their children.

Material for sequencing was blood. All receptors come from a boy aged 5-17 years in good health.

CDR3 residues: CASSYSTRSYEQYF. Written as DNA, the CDR3 is TGTGCCAGCAGTTACTCGACGCGCTCCTACGAGCAGTACTTC. This chain joins TRBV6-2 or TRBV6-3 and TRBJ2-7; D gene uncertain. V was pared by 0 bases and J by 0 bases, with 6 bases between. The CDR3 is made up of 14 amino acids. Germline CDR1 and CDR2: MNHEY and SVGEGT.

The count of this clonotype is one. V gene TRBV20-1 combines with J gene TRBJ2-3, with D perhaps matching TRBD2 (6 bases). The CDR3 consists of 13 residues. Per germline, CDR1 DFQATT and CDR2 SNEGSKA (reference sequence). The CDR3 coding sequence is TGCACCGCGGAGGGGAGAGGCACAGATACGCAGTATTTT. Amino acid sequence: CTAEGRGTDTQYF.

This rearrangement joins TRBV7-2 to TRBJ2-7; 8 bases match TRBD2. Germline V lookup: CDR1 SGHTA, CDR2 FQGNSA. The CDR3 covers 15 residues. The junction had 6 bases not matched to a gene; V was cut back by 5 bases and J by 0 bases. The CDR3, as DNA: TGTGCCAGCAGCACCGGGGGGGCGAGCTCCTACGAGCAGTACTTC. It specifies CASSTGGASSYEQYF.

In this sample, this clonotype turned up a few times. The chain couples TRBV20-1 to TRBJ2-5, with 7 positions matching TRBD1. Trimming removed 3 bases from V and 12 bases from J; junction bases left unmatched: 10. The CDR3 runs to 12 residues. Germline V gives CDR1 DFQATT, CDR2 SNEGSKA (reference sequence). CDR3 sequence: CSAREWGTDEYF. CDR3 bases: TGCAGTGCTAGGGAGTGGGGGACAGACGAGTACTTC.

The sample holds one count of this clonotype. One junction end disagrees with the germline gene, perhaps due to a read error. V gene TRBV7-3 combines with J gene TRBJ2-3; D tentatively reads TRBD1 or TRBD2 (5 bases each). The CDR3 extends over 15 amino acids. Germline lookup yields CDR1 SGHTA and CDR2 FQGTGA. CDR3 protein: CTSSLGLPGGDTQYF. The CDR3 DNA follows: TGTACCAGCAGCTTAGGACTCCCTGGGGGAGATACGCAGTATTTT.

The CDR3 DNA sequence: TGCAGCGTTTGGGGGGCAGGGGACTCTGGGGCCAACGTCCTGACTTTC. Protein: CSVWGAGDSGANVLTF. The V and J genes are TRBV29-1 and TRBJ2-6; D is possibly TRBD1 or TRBD2 (6 bases each). This CDR3 contains 16 residues. Looked up from germline, CDR1 is SQVTM and CDR2 is ANQGSEA. Trimming took 5 bases from V and 0 from J, leaving 14 bases between them.

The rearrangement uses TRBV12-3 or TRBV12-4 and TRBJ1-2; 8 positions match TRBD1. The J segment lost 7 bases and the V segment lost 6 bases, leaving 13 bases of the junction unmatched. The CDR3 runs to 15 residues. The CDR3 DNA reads TGTGCCAGCAGGACGACAGGGGCCAAGGGGGGTGGCTACACCTTC. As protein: CASRTTGAKGGGYTF.

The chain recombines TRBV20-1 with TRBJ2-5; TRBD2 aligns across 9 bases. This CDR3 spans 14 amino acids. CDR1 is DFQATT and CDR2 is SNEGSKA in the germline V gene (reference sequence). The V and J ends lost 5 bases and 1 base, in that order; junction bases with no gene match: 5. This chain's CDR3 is CSARTSEGQETQYF. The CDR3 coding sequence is TGCAGTGCTCGGACTAGCGAAGGCCAAGAGACCCAGTACTTC.

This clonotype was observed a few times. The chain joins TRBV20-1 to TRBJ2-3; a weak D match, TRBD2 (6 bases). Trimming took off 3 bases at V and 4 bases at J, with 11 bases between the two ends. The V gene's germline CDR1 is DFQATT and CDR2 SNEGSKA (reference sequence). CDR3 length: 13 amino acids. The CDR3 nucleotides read TGCAGTGCTAGCGGGAGTAACTCAGATACGCAGTATTTT. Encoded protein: CSASGSNSDTQYF.

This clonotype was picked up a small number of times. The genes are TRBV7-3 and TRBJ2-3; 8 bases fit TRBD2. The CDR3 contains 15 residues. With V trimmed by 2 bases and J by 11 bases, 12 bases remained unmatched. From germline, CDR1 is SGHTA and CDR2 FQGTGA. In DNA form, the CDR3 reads TGTGCCAGCAGCTTATCGCGGGGGGCTCCAGGAAAGCAGTATTTT. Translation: CASSLSRGAPGKQYF. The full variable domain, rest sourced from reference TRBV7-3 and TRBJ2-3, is GAGVSQTPSNKVTEKGKYVELRCDPISGHTALYWYRQSLGQGPEFLIYFQGTGAADDSGLPNDRFFAVRPEGSVSTLKIQRTERGDSAVYLCASSLSRGAPGKQYFGPGTRLTVL.

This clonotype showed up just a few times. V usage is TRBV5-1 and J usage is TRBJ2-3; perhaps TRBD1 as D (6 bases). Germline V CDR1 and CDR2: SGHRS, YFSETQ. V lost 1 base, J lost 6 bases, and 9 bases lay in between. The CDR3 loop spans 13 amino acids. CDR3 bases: TGCGCCAGCAGCTTGAGGCAGGGGGATACGCAGTATTTT. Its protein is CASSLRQGDTQYF.

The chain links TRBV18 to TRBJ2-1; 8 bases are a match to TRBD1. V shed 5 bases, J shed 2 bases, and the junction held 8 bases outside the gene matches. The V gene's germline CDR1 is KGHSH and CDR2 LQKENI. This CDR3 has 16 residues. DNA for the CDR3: TGTGCCAGCTCAAGCCAGACAGGGGCGACCTACAATGAGCAGTTCTTC. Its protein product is CASSSQTGATYNEQFF.

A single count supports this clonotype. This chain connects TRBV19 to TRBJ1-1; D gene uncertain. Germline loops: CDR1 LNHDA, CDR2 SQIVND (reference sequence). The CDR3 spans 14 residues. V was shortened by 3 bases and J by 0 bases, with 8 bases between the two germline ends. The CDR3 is CASSIGLMNTEAFF. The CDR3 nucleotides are TGTGCCAGTAGTATTGGTCTCATGAACACTGAAGCTTTCTTT.